This entry is about one T cell receptor (beta chain). The sample originates from a study of blood T cell repertoires in COVID-19. Study information: Sources were T cells, B-cell-depleted T cells, or PBMCs; the material itself was cDNA or gDNA.

The CDR3 length is 15 residues. The V gene's germline CDR1 is SGHAT and CDR2 FQNNGV. V lost 5 bases, J lost 5 bases, and 12 bases stayed unmatched. Clones were sequenced by immunoSEQ multiplex PCR, and TCRdb holds only the in-frame ones, with some missing. The repertoire includes some 45,000 clones, 88% of them detected once, and about 13% sits in the top ten. The receptor comes from a human donor with active COVID-19. The donor label of this sample is uncertain. The chain combines TRBV11-2 with TRBJ2-7; 7 bases line up with TRBD1. The material sequenced was peripheral blood. CDR3 nucleotide sequence: TGTGCCAGCAGCCCAATCCCGGGACAGAACCACGAGCAGTACTTC. It translates to CASSPIPGQNHEQYF.